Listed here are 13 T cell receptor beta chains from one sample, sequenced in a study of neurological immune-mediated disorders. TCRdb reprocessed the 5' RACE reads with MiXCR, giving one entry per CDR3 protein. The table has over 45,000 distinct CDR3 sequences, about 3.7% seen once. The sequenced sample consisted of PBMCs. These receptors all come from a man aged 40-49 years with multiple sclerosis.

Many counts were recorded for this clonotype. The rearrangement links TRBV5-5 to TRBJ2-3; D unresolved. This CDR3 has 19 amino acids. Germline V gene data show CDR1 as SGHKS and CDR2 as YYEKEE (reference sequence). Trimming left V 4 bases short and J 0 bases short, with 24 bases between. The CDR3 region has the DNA TGTGCCAGCAGCCTGCGTGGTTTTTCCCGTTTCGGTAGCACAGATACGCAGTATTTT. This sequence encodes CASSLRGFSRFGSTDTQYF.

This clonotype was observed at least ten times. CDR3 sequence (DNA): TGTGCCAGCAGCACTTTACAGAGCTCTGGGGCCAACGTCCTGACTTTC. Amino acids: CASSTLQSSGANVLTF. The genes are TRBV7-3 and TRBJ2-6; D gene ambiguous. Germline-derived CDR1 and CDR2 are SGHTA and FQGTGA. Trimming stripped 5 bases from V and 0 bases from J, with 11 bases between. CDR3 length equals 16 residues.

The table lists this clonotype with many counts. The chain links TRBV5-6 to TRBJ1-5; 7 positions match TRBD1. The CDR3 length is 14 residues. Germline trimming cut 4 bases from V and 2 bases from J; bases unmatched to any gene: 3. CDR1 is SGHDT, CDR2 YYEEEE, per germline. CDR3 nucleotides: TGTGCCAGCAGCCCCGGGACAGGCAATCAGCCCCAGCATTTT. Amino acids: CASSPGTGNQPQHF.

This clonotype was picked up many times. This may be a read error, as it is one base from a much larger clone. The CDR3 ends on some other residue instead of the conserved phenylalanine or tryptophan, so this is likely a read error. This chain's CDR3 is CASSRDRGRQETQYC. CDR3 nucleotides: TGTGCCAGCAGTAGGGACAGGGGGCGCCAAGAGACCCAGTACTGC. The chain links TRBV12-3 or TRBV12-4 to TRBJ2-5, with TRBD1 matching over 12 bases. The CDR3 is 15 residues long. V lost 5 bases and J lost 1; bases outside the gene matches: 2.

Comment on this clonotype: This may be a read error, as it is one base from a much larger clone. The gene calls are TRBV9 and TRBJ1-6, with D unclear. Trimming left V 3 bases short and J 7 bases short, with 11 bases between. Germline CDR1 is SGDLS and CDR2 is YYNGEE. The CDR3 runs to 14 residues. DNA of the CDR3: TGTGCCAGCAGCGCCGACGGAATGAATTCACCCCTCCACTTT. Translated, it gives CASSADGMNSPLHF.

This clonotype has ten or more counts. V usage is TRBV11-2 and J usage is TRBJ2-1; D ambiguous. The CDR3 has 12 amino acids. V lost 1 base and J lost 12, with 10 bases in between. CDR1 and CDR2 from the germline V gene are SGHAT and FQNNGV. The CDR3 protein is CASSLVSALQFF. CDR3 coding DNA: TGTGCCAGCAGCTTAGTGTCCGCTCTGCAGTTCTTC.

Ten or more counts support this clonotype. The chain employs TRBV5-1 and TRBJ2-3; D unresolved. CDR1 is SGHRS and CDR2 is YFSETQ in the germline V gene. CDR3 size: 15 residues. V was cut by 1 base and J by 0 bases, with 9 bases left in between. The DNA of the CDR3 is TGCGCCAGCAGCTTGAATGGGTATAGCACAGATACGCAGTATTTT. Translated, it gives CASSLNGYSTDTQYF.

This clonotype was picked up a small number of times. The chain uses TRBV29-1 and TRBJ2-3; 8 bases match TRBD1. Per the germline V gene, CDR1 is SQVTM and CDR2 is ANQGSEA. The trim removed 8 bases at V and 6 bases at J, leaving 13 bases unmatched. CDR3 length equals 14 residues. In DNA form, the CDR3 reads TGCAGCCTAAGCAGGGGGCTAGGGCGTGATACGCAGTATTTT. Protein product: CSLSRGLGRDTQYF.

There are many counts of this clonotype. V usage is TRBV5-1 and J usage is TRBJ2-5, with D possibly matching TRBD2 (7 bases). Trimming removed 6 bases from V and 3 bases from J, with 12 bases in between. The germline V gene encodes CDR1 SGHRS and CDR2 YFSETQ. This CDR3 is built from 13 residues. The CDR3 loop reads CASTQGGEETQYF. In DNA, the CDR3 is TGCGCCAGCACGCAAGGGGGGGAAGAGACCCAGTACTTC. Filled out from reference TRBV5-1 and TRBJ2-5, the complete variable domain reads KAGVTQTPRYLIKTRGQQVTLSCSPISGHRSVSWYQQTPGQGLQFLFEYFSETQRNKGNFPGRFSGRQFSNSRSEMNVSTLELGDSALYLCASTQGGEETQYFGPGTRLLVL.

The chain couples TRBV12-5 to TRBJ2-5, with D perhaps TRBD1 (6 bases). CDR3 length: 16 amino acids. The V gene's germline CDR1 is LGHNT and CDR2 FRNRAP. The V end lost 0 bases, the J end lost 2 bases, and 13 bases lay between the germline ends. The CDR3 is CASGLVLGTRQETQYF. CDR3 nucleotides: TGTGCTAGTGGTTTGGTACTCGGGACAAGGCAAGAGACCCAGTACTTC.

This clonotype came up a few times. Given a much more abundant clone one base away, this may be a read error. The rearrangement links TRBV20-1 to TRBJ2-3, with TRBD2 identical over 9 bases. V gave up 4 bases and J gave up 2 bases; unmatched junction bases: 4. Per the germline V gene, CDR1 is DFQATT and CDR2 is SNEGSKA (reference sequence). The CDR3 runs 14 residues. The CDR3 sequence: CSAIAGVITDTQYF. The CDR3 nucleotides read TGCAGTGCTATAGCGGGGGTCATCACAGATACGCAGTATTTT.

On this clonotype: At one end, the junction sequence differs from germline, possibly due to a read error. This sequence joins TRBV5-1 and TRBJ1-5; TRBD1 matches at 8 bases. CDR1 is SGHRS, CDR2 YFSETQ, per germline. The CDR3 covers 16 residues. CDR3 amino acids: CASSPGTGIGNQPQNF. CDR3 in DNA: TGCGCCAGCAGCCCCGGGACAGGAATAGGCAATCAGCCCCAGAATTTT. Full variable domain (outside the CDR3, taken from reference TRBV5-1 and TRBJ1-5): KAGVTQTPRYLIKTRGQQVTLSCSPISGHRSVSWYQQTPGQGLQFLFEYFSETQRNKGNFPGRFSGRQFSNSRSEMNVSTLELGDSALYLCASSPGTGIGNQPQNFGDGTRLSIL.

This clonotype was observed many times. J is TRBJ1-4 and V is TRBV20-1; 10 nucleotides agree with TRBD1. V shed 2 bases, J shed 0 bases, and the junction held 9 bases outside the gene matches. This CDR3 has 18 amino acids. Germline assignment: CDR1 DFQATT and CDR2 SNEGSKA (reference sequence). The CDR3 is CSARTDGQGEATNEKLFF. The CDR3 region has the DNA TGCAGTGCTAGAACCGACGGACAGGGGGAGGCAACTAATGAAAAACTGTTTTTT.